This T cell receptor beta chain was sequenced for a study of T cell responses to AZD1222 COVID-19 vaccine (dated by TCRdb to the early 2020s). At the level of the whole study: TCR sequencing was performed for over 230 trial participants, of whom about 200 were given two doses of AZD1222 and around 25 were given two doses of MenACWY control vaccine. Trial participants were enrolled by age into 18-55, 56-69 and 70-plus year subgroups, with roughly 150, 30 and 60 TCR-sequenced participants respectively. What the study reported, not specific to this receptor: Participants were mostly white British and included more females than males, and it was suggested by the authors that clonal diversity may have been underestimated. Only five to seven AZD1222 recipients were SARS-CoV-2 seropositive at baseline, limiting conclusions about previously exposed vaccinees. The 56-69-year group was small, and its depth increase did not reach significance, likely because of low power. A significant rise in spike-specific TCR breadth and depth was observed after two AZD1222 doses relative to day 0 and relative to MenACWY recipients. Because no day 14 peak-response samples were available, repertoires were characterized only after the peak T cell response. Vaccine-associated CD4 TCRs spanned the whole spike protein, with dominant responses in regions 160-218 and 743-854. Reportedly, close to half of the unique spike-specific TCRs recognized epitopes lying outside the regions that are mutated in the B.1.351 and B.1.1.7 variants.

The CDR3 regions of human TCRbeta chains were subjected to immunosequencing. The original methods were these. TCRs in the repertoires were matched against a reference library of SARS-CoV-2-specific TCRs that had been generated with the MIRA antigen-specificity platform. Breadth was defined as the fraction of unique TCRs that were SARS-CoV-2-associated. Depth was defined as the fraction of total T cells that were SARS-CoV-2-associated. Each spike-specific TCR was assigned to its reactive spike region and to a CD4 or CD8 class using the MIRA data. Log10-transformed breadth and depth values were compared by one-way ANOVA with Sidak's multiple comparisons tests. This is the immuneACCESS table as TCRdb keeps it, with only in-frame sequences that have V and J called. A part of the clones is gone; compared with another copy, unresolved V genes explain less than half, and the rest is unexplained. V and J calls and clone size are copied from that table; D and trimming were computed from the DNA. The sample has 95,000 to 110,000 clones on record, 92% of them singletons. The top ten hold roughly 8.7% of the sample.

Of note for this clone: Its recognized antigen is unknown. No qualities accompany the bases; no much larger clone lies one base away.

The CDR3 measures 14 amino acids from cysteine to phenylalanine. Just the 42-base CDR3 DNA is kept, in frame starting at base 1. CDR1 is given as SEHNR and CDR2 as FQNEAQ, both from the germline V gene (reference sequence). At the junction V is shortened by 5 bases and J by 5 bases, with 15 bases in between. According to the study, the label for this sample's time point signals: about 28 days (+/-7) after the second vaccine dose. Because spike-specific TCR depth and breadth did not differ between the two schedules, AZD1222 recipients who got a second dose at roughly 4 weeks were pooled with those who got a second dose at roughly 12 weeks. The vaccinee samples were drawn from two UK trials, COV001 and COV002, one of which was a single-blind randomized controlled phase 2/3 trial testing AZD1222 (ChAdOx1 nCoV-19) in healthy adults. For TCRbeta chain sequencing, PBMC samples were collected from trial participants at day 0 and at day 28 after the second dose.

The sequenced sample was peripheral blood, obtained 28 days after the second AZD1222 dose. The chain employs TRBV7-9 and TRBJ1-2, with the D gene not confidently named. The sequence was collected from an adult who received the AZD1222 COVID-19 vaccine. The CDR3 protein sequence reads: CASSQGLHLYGYTF. Here is the DNA: TGTGCCAGCAGCCAAGGATTACACTTATATGGCTACACCTTC.